The 29 T cell receptor beta chains presented below share a single source sample, sequenced in a study of PD-L1 blockade in urothelial cancer (dated by TCRdb to 2017 to 2019). Libraries were built with the immunoSEQ multiplex PCR assay. The source is immuneACCESS, and TCRdb retained only in-frame sequences with V and J called. Part of the clones is not carried over; for the studies checked, unresolved V genes explain less than half of this, and the remainder is unexplained. This sample lists about 120,000 clones; roughly 90% were detected once. The top ten clones comprise around 1.7% of the sample. The time point label, read with the paper, signifies: peripheral blood 6 weeks after treatment start. Source: PBMCs, taken around atezolizumab (anti-PD-L1) treatment. These receptor sequences come from a man aged 60-69 years with urothelial cancer.

J is TRBJ2-1 and V is TRBV5-1; D is possibly TRBD2 (6 bases). Trimming left V 4 bases short and J 7 bases short, with 21 bases between. The CDR3 runs to 16 residues. From germline, CDR1 is SGHRS and CDR2 YFSETQ. The CDR3 nucleotides are TGCGCCAGCAGCGGAGGTGGGGGACTCATTGGGAATGAGCAGTTCTTC. This gives the protein CASSGGGGLIGNEQFF.

The rearrangement links TRBV19 to TRBJ2-3; 9 positions agree with TRBD2. The CDR3 covers 14 residues. Germline V CDR1 and CDR2: LNHDA, SQIVND (reference sequence). J gave up 1 base and V 5 bases, and 1 base lay outside the gene matches. The CDR3 DNA follows: TGTGCCAGTAGTGTAGCGGGAGGCACAGATACGCAGTATTTT. This sequence encodes CASSVAGGTDTQYF.

Note on this clone: The sample carries other DNA sequences with the same CDR3. This rearrangement joins TRBV28 to TRBJ2-7; D might be TRBD2 (6 bases). This CDR3 is 13 amino acids long. V shed 6 bases and J shed 3 bases, with 12 bases lying between them. Germline V lookup: CDR1 MDHEN, CDR2 SYDVKM. The CDR3 DNA follows: TGTGCCAGCAGCCTAGGAGGGTTCTACGAGCAGTACTTC. This encodes CASSLGGFYEQYF.

This clone was recorded once. The chain combines TRBV7-9 with TRBJ2-7, with TRBD1 as a possible D gene (6 bases). The CDR3 length is 15 residues. CDR1 and CDR2 from the germline V gene are SEHNR and FQNEAQ (reference sequence). Trimming pared 5 bases from V and 2 bases from J, leaving 16 bases between. CDR3 in amino acids: CASSDRQVFAYEQYF. Written as DNA, the CDR3 is TGTGCCAGCAGCGACCGACAGGTCTTCGCCTACGAGCAGTACTTC. The whole variable domain, filled in from reference TRBV7-9 and TRBJ2-7, reads DTGVSQNPRHKITKRGQNVTFRCDPISEHNRLYWYRQTLGQGPEFLTYFQNEAQLEKSRLLSDRFSAERPKGSFSTLEIQRTEQGDSAMYLCASSDRQVFAYEQYFGPGTRLTVT.

V is TRBV5-1 and J is TRBJ2-7, with 8 bases identical to TRBD2. Germline loops: CDR1 SGHRS, CDR2 YFSETQ. CDR3 length: 17 amino acids. V shed 0 bases, J shed 1 base, and the junction held 9 bases outside the gene matches. The CDR3 DNA sequence: TGCGCCAGCAGCTTGGGGATATTCGGGAGGGAGTCCTACGAGCAGTACTTC. Amino acid sequence: CASSLGIFGRESYEQYF.

CDR3 DNA: TGTGCCAGCAGGTCTGTTAAAACAGGGTTAGATACGCAGTATTTT. Translated: CASRSVKTGLDTQYF. This chain connects TRBV5-6 to TRBJ2-3, with a tentative D call TRBD1 (6 bases). Trimming removed 5 bases at V and 5 bases at J, with 18 bases between. The CDR3 length is 15 residues. Germline CDR1 and CDR2: SGHDT and YYEEEE.

The chain carries TRBV19 and TRBJ2-5; 7 bases match TRBD2. CDR1 is LNHDA, CDR2 SQIVND, per germline (reference sequence). The CDR3 consists of 14 residues. The ends lost 3 bases at V and 1 base at J; junction bases unmatched: 2. The DNA for the CDR3 is TGTGCCAGTAGTATTAGCGGGCTCCAAGAGACCCAGTACTTC. Its translation is CASSISGLQETQYF.

This sequence joins TRBV28 and TRBJ1-1; no definite D call. The CDR3 totals 14 residues. Germline-derived CDR1 and CDR2 are MDHEN and SYDVKM. Trimming stripped 6 bases from V and 1 base from J, with 12 bases between. CDR3 loop: CASRRGLGNTEAFF. The CDR3 region has the DNA TGTGCCAGCAGGCGAGGGCTGGGGAACACTGAAGCTTTCTTT.

V is TRBV10-3 and J is TRBJ2-3; D gene unclear. CDR1 and CDR2 (germline): ENHRY, SYGVKD. The V end was cut by 5 bases, the J end by 2 bases, with 11 bases between. CDR3 length equals 14 residues. In nucleotides, the CDR3 is TGTGCCATCAGTTCCCTAGTGACCACAGATACGCAGTATTTT. This translates into CAISSLVTTDTQYF.

This chain joins TRBV11-3 and TRBJ2-6; TRBD2 agrees at 14 bases. After removal of 5 bases from V and 0 bases from J, the junction contained 3 bases not matched to a gene. CDR1 is SGHNT, CDR2 YENEEA, per germline. CDR3 length equals 18 residues. This chain's CDR3 is CASSPGLAGGSGANVLTF. The CDR3 DNA reads as TGTGCCAGCAGCCCAGGACTAGCGGGGGGCTCTGGGGCCAACGTCCTGACTTTC.

The sample holds a few counts of this clone. The chain is built from TRBV28 and TRBJ1-1; 7 nucleotides match TRBD1. This CDR3 region has 14 residues. The germline CDR1 and CDR2 sequences are MDHEN and SYDVKM. J was trimmed by 1 base and V by 5 bases; bases with no gene match: 4. CDR3: CASSLGQENTEAFF. In nucleotides, the CDR3 is TGTGCCAGCAGTCTAGGACAGGAGAACACTGAAGCTTTCTTT.

The chain combines TRBV18 with TRBJ1-5; tentatively, D is TRBD1 (5 bases). Between the trimmed V and J ends, which lost 2 bases and 7 bases, there was a span of 12 bases. Per the germline V gene, CDR1 is KGHSH and CDR2 is LQKENI. This CDR3 contains 14 residues. CDR3 sequence: CASSPTPGLQPQHF. In nucleotides, the CDR3 is TGTGCCAGCTCACCAACGCCAGGGCTCCAGCCCCAGCATTTT.

The chain has TRBV5-1 and TRBJ1-2; TRBD1 matches 9 bases. CDR1 SGHRS and CDR2 YFSETQ come from the germline V gene. V gave up 2 bases and J gave up 6 bases; unmatched junction bases: 2. This CDR3 is 13 amino acids long. The DNA for the CDR3 is TGCGCCAGCAGCTTACGACAGGGGGATGGCTACACCTTC. Its protein is CASSLRQGDGYTF.

J is TRBJ2-1 and V is TRBV7-9; perhaps TRBD2 as D (5 bases). The CDR3 extends over 14 amino acids. Germline V gene lookup returns CDR1 SEHNR and CDR2 FQNEAQ (reference sequence). The ends were cut back, 1 base at V and 9 bases at J, with 13 bases in the middle. CDR3 loop: CASSLGGREGEQFF. In nucleotides, the CDR3 is TGTGCCAGCAGCTTAGGGGGAAGAGAGGGTGAGCAGTTCTTC.

The chain combines TRBV9 with TRBJ1-1, with 9 bases that match TRBD1. The CDR3 runs 14 residues. Losses at the gene ends were 4 bases for V and 3 bases for J; bases not matched to a gene: 4. Per the germline V gene, CDR1 is SGDLS and CDR2 is YYNGEE. Here the CDR3 reads CASSRGQGDTEAFF. DNA for the CDR3: TGTGCCAGCAGCAGGGGACAGGGAGACACTGAAGCTTTCTTT. The full variable domain, with the rest looked up from reference TRBV9 and TRBJ1-1, is DSGVTQTPKHLITATGQRVTLRCSPRSGDLSVYWYQQSLDQGLQFLIQYYNGEERAKGNILERFSAQQFPDLHSELNLSSLELGDSALYFCASSRGQGDTEAFFGQGTRLTVV.

This clone has just one count. The CDR3 protein is CAIGSGLSYEQYF. In nucleotides, the CDR3 is TGTGCCATCGGTAGCGGGCTTAGTTACGAGCAGTACTTC. The chain employs TRBV10-3 and TRBJ2-7; 7 bases line up with TRBD2. V trimming: 8 bases; J trimming: 4 bases; junction bases outside the gene matches: 8. Germline assignment: CDR1 ENHRY and CDR2 SYGVKD. There are 13 residues in the CDR3.

V usage is TRBV6-6 and J usage is TRBJ2-7, with 9 bases identical to TRBD2. This CDR3 is built from 15 residues. CDR1 and CDR2 from the germline V gene are MNHNY and SVGAGI (reference sequence). V dropped 6 bases and J dropped 5; count of bases not matched to a gene: 11. The chain's CDR3 is CASRSGREGLDEQYF. In nucleotides, the CDR3 is TGTGCCAGCAGATCAGGGCGGGAGGGCCTGGACGAGCAGTACTTC.

The V gene is TRBV10-3, the J gene TRBJ2-7; 7 positions match TRBD1. The length of the CDR3 is 12 residues. Germline V gene data show CDR1 as ENHRY and CDR2 as SYGVKD. V was clipped by 6 bases and J by 5 bases; unmatched bases: 4. The CDR3 loop is CAISTGVDEQYF. The DNA for the CDR3 is TGTGCCATCAGCACAGGGGTCGACGAGCAGTACTTC.

The rearrangement uses TRBV19 and TRBJ1-1; a weak D match, TRBD1 (5 bases). Trimming removed 1 base at V and 3 bases at J, with 9 bases between. CDR1 LNHDA and CDR2 SQIVND come from the germline V gene (reference sequence). This CDR3 has 14 amino acids. The CDR3 protein is CASSIVGGDTEAFF. DNA of the CDR3: TGTGCCAGTAGTATAGTTGGGGGGGACACTGAAGCTTTCTTT.

This clone has a single count. This chain connects TRBV6-1 to TRBJ1-1, with 7 bases lining up with TRBD1. Per the germline V gene, CDR1 is MNHNS and CDR2 is SASEGT. There are 15 residues in the CDR3. The V gene end was trimmed by 4 bases and the J gene end by 1 base; junction bases not matched to a gene: 6. The CDR3 sequence is CASSAAGQTNTEAFF. Here the CDR3 DNA reads TGTGCCAGCAGTGCCGCGGGACAGACGAACACTGAAGCTTTCTTT.

The chain recombines TRBV6-1 with TRBJ1-4, with 12 bases fitting TRBD1. CDR1 is MNHNS, CDR2 SASEGT, per germline. There are 15 residues in the CDR3. This CDR3 reads CAGGQGAVGNEKLFF. The CDR3 nucleotides read TGTGCAGGGGGACAGGGGGCTGTTGGAAATGAAAAACTGTTTTTT.

V and J are TRBV9 and TRBJ2-5, with 12 bases matching TRBD2. After removal of 3 bases from V and 1 base from J, the junction contained 7 bases not matched to a gene. The V gene's germline CDR1 is SGDLS and CDR2 YYNGEE. The CDR3 consists of 17 residues. As DNA, the CDR3 is TGTGCCAGCAGCGCGACCGTGGGACTAGCGGGCCAAGAGACCCAGTACTTC. Protein sequence: CASSATVGLAGQETQYF.

The genes are TRBV5-4 and TRBJ1-2; 9 positions match TRBD1. The length of the CDR3 is 14 residues. CDR1 SGHNT and CDR2 YYREEE come from the germline V gene (reference sequence). Trimming cost V 4 bases and J 8 bases; bases outside gene matches: 9. CDR3 sequence (DNA): TGTGCCAGCAGCGGGGGAAGGACAGGGGACGGCTACACCTTC. Protein product: CASSGGRTGDGYTF.

The chain is built from TRBV2 and TRBJ2-3, with a possible D match to TRBD2 (7 bases). Trimming pared 6 bases from V and 6 bases from J, leaving 28 bases between. Germline CDR1 is SNHLY and CDR2 is FYNNEI. This CDR3 is 18 amino acids long. The CDR3 nucleotides are TGTGCCAGCAGAACGGGACACCGATTCGCGGGAGTTTCCGATACGCAGTATTTT. Encoded protein: CASRTGHRFAGVSDTQYF.

The J gene is TRBJ1-5, the V gene TRBV19, with D perhaps matching TRBD1 (6 bases). This CDR3 has 16 amino acids. Trimming pared 8 bases from V and 3 bases from J, leaving 20 bases between. The V gene's germline CDR1 is LNHDA and CDR2 SQIVND (reference sequence). The CDR3: CASQHGGGRDNQPQHF. The CDR3 bases are TGTGCCAGTCAGCACGGGGGGGGCCGGGACAATCAGCCCCAGCATTTT. Supplemented by reference TRBV19 and TRBJ1-5, the full variable domain reads DGGITQSPKYLFRKEGQNVTLSCEQNLNHDAMYWYRQDPGQGLRLIYYSQIVNDFQKGDIAEGYSVSREKKESFPLTVTSAQKNPTAFYLCASQHGGGRDNQPQHFGDGTRLSIL.

The rearrangement uses TRBV28 and TRBJ1-5, with D possibly matching TRBD1 (6 bases). The V gene's germline CDR1 is MDHEN and CDR2 SYDVKM. The length of the CDR3 is 15 residues. Trimming removed 2 bases at V and 6 bases at J, with 14 bases between. CDR3 DNA sequence: TGTGCCAGCAGTTTAGGGGGGGCTCGGGGTCAGCCCCAGCATTTT. Its protein product is CASSLGGARGQPQHF. Full variable domain (outside the CDR3, taken from reference TRBV28 and TRBJ1-5): DVKVTQSSRYLVKRTGEKVFLECVQDMDHENMFWYRQDPGLGLRLIYFSYDVKMKEKGDIPEGYSVSREKKERFSLILESASTNQTSMYLCASSLGGARGQPQHFGDGTRLSIL.

This clone has just one count. The gene calls are TRBV4-2 and TRBJ2-7; D is uncertain. Germline assignment: CDR1 LGHNA and CDR2 YNFKEQ. This CDR3 region has 15 residues. The germline V and J ends were trimmed by 0 bases and 2 bases, with 11 bases remaining between them. In DNA form, the CDR3 reads TGTGCCAGCAGCCAAGATCTGGGTGGGCCCTACGAGCAGTACTTC. It codes for CASSQDLGGPYEQYF.

The chain combines TRBV5-1 with TRBJ2-2, with 9 bases aligning to TRBD1. The trim removed 2 bases at V and 3 bases at J, leaving 8 bases unmatched. This CDR3 spans 17 amino acids. The germline CDR1 and CDR2 sequences are SGHRS and YFSETQ. The CDR3 sequence: CASSLQGAPEHTGELFF. The CDR3 nucleotides are TGCGCCAGCAGCTTACAGGGGGCTCCAGAACACACCGGGGAGCTGTTTTTT.

There are a few counts of this clone. This chain connects TRBV25-1 to TRBJ2-5; D is perhaps TRBD1 (6 bases). Germline CDR1 reads MGHDK; CDR2 reads SYGVNS. The CDR3 runs 18 residues. V was clipped by 6 bases and J by 5 bases, with 28 bases between them. This CDR3 is CASRSPSTRAGEVETQYF. CDR3 DNA sequence: TGTGCCAGCAGATCCCCGTCCACAAGGGCAGGGGAAGTGGAGACCCAGTACTTC.